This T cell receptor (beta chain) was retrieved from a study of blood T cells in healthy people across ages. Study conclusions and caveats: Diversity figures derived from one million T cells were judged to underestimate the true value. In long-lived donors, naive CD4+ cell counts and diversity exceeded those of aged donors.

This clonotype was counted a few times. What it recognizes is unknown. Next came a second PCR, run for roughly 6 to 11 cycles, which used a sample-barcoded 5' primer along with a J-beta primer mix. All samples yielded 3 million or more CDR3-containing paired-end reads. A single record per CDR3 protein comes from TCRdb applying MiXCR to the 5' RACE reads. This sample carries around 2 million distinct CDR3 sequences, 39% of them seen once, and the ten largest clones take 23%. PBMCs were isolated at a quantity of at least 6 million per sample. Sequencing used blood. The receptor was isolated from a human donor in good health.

The CDR3 reads CASSTRLAGGPPNYEQYF. CDR3 nucleotides: TGTGCCAGCAGCACGCGACTAGCGGGGGGGCCCCCGAACTACGAGCAGTACTTC. The chain combines TRBV11-2 with TRBJ2-7; 14 bases are a match to TRBD2. The J segment lost 3 bases and the V segment lost 5 bases, leaving 12 bases of the junction unmatched. The germline V gene encodes CDR1 SGHAT and CDR2 FQNNGV. The CDR3 contains 18 residues. Variable domain in full (rest from reference TRBV11-2 and TRBJ2-7): EAGVAQSPRYKIIEKRQSVAFWCNPISGHATLYWYQQILGQGPKLLIQFQNNGVVDDSQLPKDRFSAERLKGVDSTLKIQPAKLEDSAVYLCASSTRLAGGPPNYEQYFGPGTRLTVT.